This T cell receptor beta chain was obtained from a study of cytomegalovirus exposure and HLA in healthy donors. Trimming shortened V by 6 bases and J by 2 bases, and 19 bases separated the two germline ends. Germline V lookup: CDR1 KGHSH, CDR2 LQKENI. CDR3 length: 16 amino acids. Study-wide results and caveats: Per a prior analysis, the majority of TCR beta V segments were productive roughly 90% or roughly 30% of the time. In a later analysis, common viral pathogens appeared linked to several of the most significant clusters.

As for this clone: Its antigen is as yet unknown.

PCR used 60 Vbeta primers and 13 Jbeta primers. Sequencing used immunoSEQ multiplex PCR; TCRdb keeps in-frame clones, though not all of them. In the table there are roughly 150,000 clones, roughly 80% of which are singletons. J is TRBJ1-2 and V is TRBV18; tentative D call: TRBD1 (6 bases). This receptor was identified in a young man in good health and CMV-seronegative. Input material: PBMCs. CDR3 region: CASSQETGPLNYGYTF. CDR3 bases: TGTGCCAGCTCGCAAGAGACAGGCCCTTTAAACTATGGCTACACCTTC.